The rows below give T cell receptor beta chains drawn from one sample of a study of beta chain features in type 1 diabetes. This table comes from immunoSEQ multiplex PCR, and its TCRdb copy is limited to in-frame clones, with some not included. This sample carries 150,000 to 200,000 clones, about 8.1% of them seen once, and the ten largest clones take around 0.5%. The specimen was central memory CD4+ T cells from blood. The receptor set was obtained from a woman aged 18-29 years with type 1 diabetes. CDR3s include the opening cysteine and the closing phenylalanine or tryptophan. The order of the fields is CDR3 DNA, CDR3 protein, J gene, V gene, clone size, D gene. D genes are given only for firm matches. Clone size, where shown, is once, few, many, or a class for clones that have expanded.

CDR3 DNA: TGCGCCAGCAGCCAAGATCGTTACTATAAGAACGAGCAGTACTTC; CDR3 protein: CASSQDRYYKNEQYF; J gene: TRBJ2-7; V gene: TRBV4-3; clone size: few; D gene: -
CDR3 DNA: TGTGCCAGCAGCCTAACAGGCGCTAACTATGGCTACACCTTC; CDR3 protein: CASSLTGANYGYTF; J gene: TRBJ1-2; V gene: TRBV25-1; clone size: few; D gene: -
CDR3 DNA: TGTGCCAGCAGCCTACCCACGGGAGCACGCACAGATACGCAGTATTTT; CDR3 protein: CASSLPTGARTDTQYF; J gene: TRBJ2-3; V gene: TRBV7-2; clone size: -; D gene: -
CDR3 DNA: TGTGCCAGCAGCTTAGAAGTAACCGGAGCCGGTGAGCAGTTCTTC; CDR3 protein: CASSLEVTGAGEQFF; J gene: TRBJ2-1; V gene: TRBV7-2; clone size: few; D gene: -
CDR3 DNA: TGTGCCTGGAGTGTAAACAGGGGTTCGGACACCGGGGAGCTGTTTTTT; CDR3 protein: CAWSVNRGSDTGELFF; J gene: TRBJ2-2; V gene: TRBV30; clone size: -; D gene: TRBD1
CDR3 DNA: TGTGCCAGCAGGGCCGGGGGGGGACAAAGCTACGAGCAGTACTTC; CDR3 protein: CASRAGGGQSYEQYF; J gene: TRBJ2-7; V gene: TRBV6-1; clone size: few; D gene: TRBD2
CDR3 DNA: TGTGCCAGCAGCCAACTCCGCCAGGCGGGAGGTACCGGGGAGCTGTTTTTT; CDR3 protein: CASSQLRQAGGTGELFF; J gene: TRBJ2-2; V gene: TRBV14; clone size: few; D gene: TRBD2
CDR3 DNA: TGCGCCAGCAGCTCCCGGACAGGGGTAGATGTGACCCAGTACTTC; CDR3 protein: CASSSRTGVDVTQYF; J gene: TRBJ2-5; V gene: TRBV5-1; clone size: -; D gene: TRBD1
CDR3 DNA: TGTGCCAGCAGCCAAGATCGGCGAGGCTACAATGAGCAGTTCTTC; CDR3 protein: CASSQDRRGYNEQFF; J gene: TRBJ2-1; V gene: TRBV5-4; clone size: few; D gene: -
CDR3 DNA: TGCGCCAGCAGCTTGGGTAGCGGGGCAACAGATACGCAGTATTTT; CDR3 protein: CASSLGSGATDTQYF; J gene: TRBJ2-3; V gene: TRBV5-1; clone size: -; D gene: TRBD2
CDR3 DNA: TGTGCCAGCAGTCTTCCTATCGGGACAGACAATCAGCCCCAGCATTTT; CDR3 protein: CASSLPIGTDNQPQHF; J gene: TRBJ1-5; V gene: TRBV28; clone size: -; D gene: TRBD1
CDR3 DNA: TGTGCCAGCAGCTTACACACAGGGCGCGAGCAGTACTTC; CDR3 protein: CASSLHTGREQYF; J gene: TRBJ2-7; V gene: TRBV7-3; clone size: -; D gene: -
CDR3 DNA: TGTGCCAGCAGCGTAGCGGGGATGAATTCACCCCTCCACTTT; CDR3 protein: CASSVAGMNSPLHF; J gene: TRBJ1-6; V gene: TRBV9; clone size: few; D gene: -
CDR3 DNA: TGTGCCAGCACCACCCCTAGCGGGAGCAATGAGCAGTTCTTC; CDR3 protein: CASTTPSGSNEQFF; J gene: TRBJ2-1; V gene: TRBV7-2; clone size: few; D gene: TRBD2
CDR3 DNA: TGTGCCAGCGGAGACTATGAGGCAGATACGCAGTATTTT; CDR3 protein: CASGDYEADTQYF; J gene: TRBJ2-3; V gene: TRBV27; clone size: -; D gene: -
CDR3 DNA: TGTGCCAGCAGTGGTACAGGGGCGCTCTATGGCTACACCTTC; CDR3 protein: CASSGTGALYGYTF; J gene: TRBJ1-2; V gene: TRBV6-5; clone size: few; D gene: TRBD1
CDR3 DNA: TGTGCCAGCAGCCGCCGGACAGGGGGCTCCGGGGAGCTGTTTTTT; CDR3 protein: CASSRRTGGSGELFF; J gene: TRBJ2-2; V gene: TRBV5-8; clone size: few; D gene: TRBD1
CDR3 DNA: TGTGCCAGCAGTCCCCTTCGTGGGGAGCTGTTTTTT; CDR3 protein: CASSPLRGELFF; J gene: TRBJ2-2; V gene: TRBV27; clone size: -; D gene: -
CDR3 DNA: TGCGCCAGCAGCCAAGGCACAGGTTATAATTCACCCCTCCACTTT; CDR3 protein: CASSQGTGYNSPLHF; J gene: TRBJ1-6; V gene: TRBV4-3; clone size: few; D gene: -
CDR3 DNA: TGCGCCAGCAGCCTGACAGGGGAGGGCAATCAGCCCCAGCATTTT; CDR3 protein: CASSLTGEGNQPQHF; J gene: TRBJ1-5; V gene: TRBV5-1; clone size: few; D gene: TRBD1
CDR3 DNA: TGTGCCAGCAGCTTGGTTAGCAGCGGGGAGCTGTTTTTT; CDR3 protein: CASSLVSSGELFF; J gene: TRBJ2-2; V gene: TRBV5-6; clone size: few; D gene: -
CDR3 DNA: TGTGCCAGCAGCCGGGAGGTCGGAAACACCGGGGAGCTGTTTTTT; CDR3 protein: CASSREVGNTGELFF; J gene: TRBJ2-2; V gene: TRBV14; clone size: few; D gene: -
CDR3 DNA: TGTGCCAGCAGCTTAGGGCTAGCGGGGGCCCGAGGGGAGACCCAGTACTTC; CDR3 protein: CASSLGLAGARGETQYF; J gene: TRBJ2-5; V gene: TRBV7-2; clone size: -; D gene: TRBD2
CDR3 DNA: TGTGCCAGCAGCTCCAGGTTAGGCCACCAAGAGACCCAGTACTTC; CDR3 protein: CASSSRLGHQETQYF; J gene: TRBJ2-5; V gene: TRBV7-9; clone size: -; D gene: -
CDR3 DNA: TGTGCCAGCAGTGAAGGGGGGCTGGCCCTCAGCTATGGCTACACCTTC; CDR3 protein: CASSEGGLALSYGYTF; J gene: TRBJ1-2; V gene: TRBV2; clone size: once; D gene: -
CDR3 DNA: TGTGCCAGCTCACGCGAGTCCGGGGTCGCCGGCTACACCTTC; CDR3 protein: CASSRESGVAGYTF; J gene: TRBJ1-2; V gene: TRBV18; clone size: few; D gene: -